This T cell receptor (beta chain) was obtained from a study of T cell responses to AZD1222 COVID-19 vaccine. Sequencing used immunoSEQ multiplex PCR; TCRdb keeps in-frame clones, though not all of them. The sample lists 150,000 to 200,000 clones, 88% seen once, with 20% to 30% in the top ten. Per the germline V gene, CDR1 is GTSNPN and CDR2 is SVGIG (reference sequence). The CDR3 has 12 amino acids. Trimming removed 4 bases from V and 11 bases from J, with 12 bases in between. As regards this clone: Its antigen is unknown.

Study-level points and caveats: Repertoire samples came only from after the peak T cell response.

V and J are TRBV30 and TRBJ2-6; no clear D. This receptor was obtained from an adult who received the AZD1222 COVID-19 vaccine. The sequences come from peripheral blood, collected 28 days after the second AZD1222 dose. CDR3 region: CAWTVDGDVLTF. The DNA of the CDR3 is TGTGCCTGGACCGTAGACGGTGACGTCCTGACTTTC.